The present T cell receptor beta chain was sequenced within a study of identical twins. This clonotype has only a few counts. MiXCR was run by TCRdb on the 5' RACE reads, yielding one entry per CDR3 protein. The sample holds 1.5 million to 2 million distinct CDR3 sequences, about 32% seen once. Germline CDR1 and CDR2: MGHRA and YSYEKL. The CDR3 is made up of 19 amino acids. With V trimmed by 0 bases and J by 4 bases, 15 bases remained unmatched. The sequenced material came from cord blood. This chain connects TRBV4-1 to TRBJ2-1, with TRBD2 identical over 7 bases. The clonotype comes from a newborn girl in good health. In nucleotides, the CDR3 is TGCGCCAGCAGCCAAGATGTTCCAGCGGGGAATTTCCGGTACAATGAGCAGTTCTTC. Translation gives CASSQDVPAGNFRYNEQFF.